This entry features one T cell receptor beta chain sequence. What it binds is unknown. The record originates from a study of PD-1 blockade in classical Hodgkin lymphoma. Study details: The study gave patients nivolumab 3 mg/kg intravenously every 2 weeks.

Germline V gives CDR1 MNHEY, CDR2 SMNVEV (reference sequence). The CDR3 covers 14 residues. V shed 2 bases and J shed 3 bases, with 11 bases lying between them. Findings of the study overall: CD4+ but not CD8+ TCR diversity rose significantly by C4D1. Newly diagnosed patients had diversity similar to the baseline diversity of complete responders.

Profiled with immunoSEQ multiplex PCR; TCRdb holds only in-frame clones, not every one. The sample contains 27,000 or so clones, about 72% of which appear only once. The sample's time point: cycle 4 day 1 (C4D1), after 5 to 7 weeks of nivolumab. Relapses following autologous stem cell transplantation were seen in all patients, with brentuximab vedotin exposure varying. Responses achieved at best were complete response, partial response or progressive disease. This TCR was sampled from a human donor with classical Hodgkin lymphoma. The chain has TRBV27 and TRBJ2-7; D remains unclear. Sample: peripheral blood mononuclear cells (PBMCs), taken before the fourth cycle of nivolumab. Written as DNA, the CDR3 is TGTGCCAGCAGTTTACTTGCAGGCCGCTACGAGCAGTACTTC. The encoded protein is CASSLLAGRYEQYF.